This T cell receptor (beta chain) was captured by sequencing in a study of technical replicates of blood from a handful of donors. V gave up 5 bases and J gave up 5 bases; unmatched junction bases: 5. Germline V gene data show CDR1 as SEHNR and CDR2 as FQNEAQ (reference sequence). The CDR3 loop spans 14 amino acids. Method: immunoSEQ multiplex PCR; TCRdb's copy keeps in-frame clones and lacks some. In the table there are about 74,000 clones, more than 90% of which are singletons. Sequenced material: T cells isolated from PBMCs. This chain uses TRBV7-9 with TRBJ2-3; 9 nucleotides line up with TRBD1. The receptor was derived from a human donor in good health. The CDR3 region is CASSVQGARDTQYF. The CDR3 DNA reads TGTGCCAGCAGCGTACAGGGGGCTAGAGATACGCAGTATTTT.